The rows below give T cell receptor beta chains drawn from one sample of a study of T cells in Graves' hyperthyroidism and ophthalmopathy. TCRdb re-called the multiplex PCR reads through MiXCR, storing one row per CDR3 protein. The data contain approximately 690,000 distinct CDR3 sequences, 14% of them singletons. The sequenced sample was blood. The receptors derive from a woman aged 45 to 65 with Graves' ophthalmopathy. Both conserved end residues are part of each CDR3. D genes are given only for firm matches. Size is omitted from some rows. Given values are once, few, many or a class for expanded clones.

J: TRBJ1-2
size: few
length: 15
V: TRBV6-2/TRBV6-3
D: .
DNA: TGTGCCAGCAGTTACGGGGGACACGAAATCTATGGCTACACCTTC
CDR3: CASSYGGHEIYGYTF

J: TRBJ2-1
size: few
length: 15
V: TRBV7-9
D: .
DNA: TGTGCCAGCAGCTTAGATGCGGGCTCCTACAATGAGCAGTTCTTC
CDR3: CASSLDAGSYNEQFF

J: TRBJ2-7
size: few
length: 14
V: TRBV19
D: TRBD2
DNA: TGTGCCAGTAGAAAGCGGGGGCGTCCCTACGAGCAGTACTTC
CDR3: CASRKRGRPYEQYF

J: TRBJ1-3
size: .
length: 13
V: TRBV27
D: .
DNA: TGTGCCAGCAGTTCTGGGATTGGAAACACCATATATTTT
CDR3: CASSSGIGNTIYF

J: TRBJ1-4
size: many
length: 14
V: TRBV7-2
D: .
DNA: TGTGCCAGCAGCACCAGCGCAACTAATGAAAAACTGTTTTTT
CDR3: CASSTSATNEKLFF

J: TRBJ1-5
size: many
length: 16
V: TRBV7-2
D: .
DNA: TGTGCCAGCAGCTTAGAGGGAGTTAGCCCTTATCAGCCCCAGCATTTT
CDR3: CASSLEGVSPYQPQHF

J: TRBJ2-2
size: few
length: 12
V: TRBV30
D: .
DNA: TGTGCCTGGCAGGGGAACACCGGGGAGCTGTTTTTT
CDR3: CAWQGNTGELFF

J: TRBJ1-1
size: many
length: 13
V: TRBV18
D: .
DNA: TGTGCCAGCTCACCTTTGCCCGGAACTGAAGCTTTCTTT
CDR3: CASSPLPGTEAFF

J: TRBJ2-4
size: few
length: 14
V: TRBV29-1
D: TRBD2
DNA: TGCAGCGTTGAACGAGGACTAGGCGGAAACATTCAGTACTTC
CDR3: CSVERGLGGNIQYF

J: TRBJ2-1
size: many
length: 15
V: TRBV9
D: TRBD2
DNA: TGTGCCAGCAGCGTAGACGGGAGGTCCTACAATGAGCAGTTCTTC
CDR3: CASSVDGRSYNEQFF

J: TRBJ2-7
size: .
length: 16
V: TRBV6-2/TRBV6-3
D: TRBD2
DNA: TGTGCCAGCAGTTACCACTACGCGGGAGCTGGGTACGAGCAGTACTTC
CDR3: CASSYHYAGAGYEQYF

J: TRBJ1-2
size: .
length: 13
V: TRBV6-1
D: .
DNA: TGTGCCAGCAGGGCTCGGGCTAACTATGGCTACACCTTC
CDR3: CASRARANYGYTF

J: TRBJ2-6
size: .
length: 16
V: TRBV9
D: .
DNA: TGTGCCAGCAGCGCACGCAGAGACTCTGGGGCCAACGTCCTGACTTTC
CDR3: CASSARRDSGANVLTF

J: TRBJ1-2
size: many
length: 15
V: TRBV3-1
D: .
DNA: TGTGCCAGCAGCCTAGAGGGAGTTCCCTTCTATGGCTACACCTTC
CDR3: CASSLEGVPFYGYTF

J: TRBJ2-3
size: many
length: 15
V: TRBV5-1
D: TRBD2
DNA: TGCGCCAGCAGCCCAGAGCGGGAGAGGGCAGATACGCAGTATTTT
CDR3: CASSPERERADTQYF

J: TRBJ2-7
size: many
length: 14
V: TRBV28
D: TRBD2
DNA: TGTGCCAGCAGTTCTGGACTAGTTACCTACGAGCAGTACTTC
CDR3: CASSSGLVTYEQYF

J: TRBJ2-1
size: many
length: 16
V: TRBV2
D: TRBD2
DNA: TGTGCCAGCAGTGAATCGATTAGCGGGAACATAAATGAGCAGTTCTTC
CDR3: CASSESISGNINEQFF

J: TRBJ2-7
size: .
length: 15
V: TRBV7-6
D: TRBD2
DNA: TGTGCCAGCAGCTTGCAGGGTAGCGGGAGCCACGAGCAGTACTTC
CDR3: CASSLQGSGSHEQYF

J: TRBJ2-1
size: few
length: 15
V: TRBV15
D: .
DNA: TGTGCCACCAGCAGAGAGACAGAGCCCTACAATGAGCAGTTCTTC
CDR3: CATSRETEPYNEQFF

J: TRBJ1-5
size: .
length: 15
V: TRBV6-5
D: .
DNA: TGTGCCAGCAGTTACTCCAGTCCTTCAGGACAGCCCCAGCATTTT
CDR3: CASSYSSPSGQPQHF

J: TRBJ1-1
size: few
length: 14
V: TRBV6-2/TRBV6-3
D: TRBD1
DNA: TGTGCCAGCAAACCGACAGGGAAGAACACTGAAGCTTTCTTT
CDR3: CASKPTGKNTEAFF

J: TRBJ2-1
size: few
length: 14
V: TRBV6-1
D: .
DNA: TGTGCCAGCAAAAGGAGCCACTTGTACAATGAGCAGTTCTTC
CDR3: CASKRSHLYNEQFF

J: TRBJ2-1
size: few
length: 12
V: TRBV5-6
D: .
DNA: TGTGCCAGCAGCTTGGCTATCCATGAGCAGTTCTTC
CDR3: CASSLAIHEQFF

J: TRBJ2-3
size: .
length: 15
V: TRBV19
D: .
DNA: TGTGCCAGTAGTGGCACTAGTACTCGGGCGGGTACGCAGTATTTT
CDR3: CASSGTSTRAGTQYF

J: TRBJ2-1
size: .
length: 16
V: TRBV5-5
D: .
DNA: TGTGCCAGCAGCCCCTCAACCCATTACACCTACAATGAGCAGTTCTTC
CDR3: CASSPSTHYTYNEQFF

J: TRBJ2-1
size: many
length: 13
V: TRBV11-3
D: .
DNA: TGTGCCAGCAGCCTAGCAGGCAACAATGAGCAGTTCTTC
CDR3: CASSLAGNNEQFF

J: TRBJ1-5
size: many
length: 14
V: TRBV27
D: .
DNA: TGTGCCAGCAGTCCCCAAGGGGTCAATCAGCCCCAGCATTTT
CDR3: CASSPQGVNQPQHF

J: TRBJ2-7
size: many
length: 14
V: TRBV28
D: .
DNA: TGTGCCAGCAGTTTGACCTCGATCTCCTACGAGCAGTACTTC
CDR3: CASSLTSISYEQYF

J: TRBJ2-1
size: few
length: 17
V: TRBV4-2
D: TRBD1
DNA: TGTGCCAGCAGCCCCTCGGACAGGGGCAAATCCTACAATGAGCAGTTCTTC
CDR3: CASSPSDRGKSYNEQFF

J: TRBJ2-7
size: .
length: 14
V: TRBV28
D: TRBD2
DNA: TGTGCCAGCAGTGGACGGGCGGGAGTCTACGAGCAGTACTTC
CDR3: CASSGRAGVYEQYF

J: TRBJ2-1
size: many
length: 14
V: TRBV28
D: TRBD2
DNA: TGTGCCAGCTGGACTAGCGGGAGATGGGATGAGCAGTTCTTC
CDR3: CASWTSGRWDEQFF

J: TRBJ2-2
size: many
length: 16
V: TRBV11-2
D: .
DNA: TGTGCCAGCAGGAAAATTGGGGGGTCGAACACCGGGGAGCTGTTTTTT
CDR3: CASRKIGGSNTGELFF

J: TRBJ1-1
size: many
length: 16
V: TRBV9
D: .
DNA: TGTGCCAGCAGCGTAGCTTGGCAGGGTGCAGGCACTGAAGCTTTCTTT
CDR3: CASSVAWQGAGTEAFF

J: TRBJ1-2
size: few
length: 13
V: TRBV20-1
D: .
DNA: TGCAGTGCTAGAGACGCAACCCTCGCGGGCTACACCTTC
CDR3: CSARDATLAGYTF

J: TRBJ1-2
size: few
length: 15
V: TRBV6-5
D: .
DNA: TGTGCCAGCAGTTACTCGCTTGGACAGAGTTATGGCTACACCTTC
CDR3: CASSYSLGQSYGYTF

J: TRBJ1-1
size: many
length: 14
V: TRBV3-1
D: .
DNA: TGTGCCAGCAGCCAATCTTTATTGGGAGGTGAAGCTTTCTTT
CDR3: CASSQSLLGGEAFF

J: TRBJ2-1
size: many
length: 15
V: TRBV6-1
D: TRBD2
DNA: TGTGCCAGCACCGCGGGGGGAAGCTCCTACAATGAGCAGTTCTTC
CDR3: CASTAGGSSYNEQFF

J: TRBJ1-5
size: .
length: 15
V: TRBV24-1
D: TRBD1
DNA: TGTGCCACCAGTGATGGACAGGGAAGCAATCAGCCCCAGCATTTT
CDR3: CATSDGQGSNQPQHF

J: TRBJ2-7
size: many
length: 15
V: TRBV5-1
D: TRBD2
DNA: TGCGCCAGCAGCCCCGGGACTAGCGGGAGCGACGAGCAGTACTTC
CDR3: CASSPGTSGSDEQYF

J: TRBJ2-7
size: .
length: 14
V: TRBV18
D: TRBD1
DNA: TGTGCCAGCCACCCAGGGGCAGGGGGCTACGAGCAGTACTTC
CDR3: CASHPGAGGYEQYF

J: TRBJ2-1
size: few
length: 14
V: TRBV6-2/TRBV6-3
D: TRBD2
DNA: TGTGCCAGCGGAGGACTAGCGGGAGGTAATGAGCAGTTCTTC
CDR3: CASGGLAGGNEQFF

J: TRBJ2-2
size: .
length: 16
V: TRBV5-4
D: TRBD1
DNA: TGTGCCAGCAGCTTGGGGGGACAGGGAGGGACCGGGGAGCTGTTTTTT
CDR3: CASSLGGQGGTGELFF

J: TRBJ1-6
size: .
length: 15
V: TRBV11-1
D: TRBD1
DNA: TGTGCCAGCAGCCCGCGGGACAGTTCTAATTCACCCCTCCACTTT
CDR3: CASSPRDSSNSPLHF

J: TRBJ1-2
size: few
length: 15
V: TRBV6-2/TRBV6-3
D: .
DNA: TGTGCCAGCAGTTACTCTTATTGGGTAGACTATGGCTACACCTTC
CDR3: CASSYSYWVDYGYTF

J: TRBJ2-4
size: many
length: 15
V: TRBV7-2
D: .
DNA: TGTGCCAGCACCAATTCGCGGGCTAGTGAGGTCATTCAGTACTTC
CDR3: CASTNSRASEVIQYF

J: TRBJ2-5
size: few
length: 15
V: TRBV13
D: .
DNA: TGTGCCAGCAGCTTAGGTGAGGGGGGGCAAGAGACCCAGTACTTC
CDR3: CASSLGEGGQETQYF

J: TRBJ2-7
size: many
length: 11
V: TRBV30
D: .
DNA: TGTGCCTGGAACTTACCCCACGAGCAGTACTTC
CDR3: CAWNLPHEQYF

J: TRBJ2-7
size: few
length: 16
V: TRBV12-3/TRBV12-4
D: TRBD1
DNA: TGTGCCAGCAGTCTAAGCCCAGGGGGCAACATCTACGAGCAGTACTTC
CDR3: CASSLSPGGNIYEQYF

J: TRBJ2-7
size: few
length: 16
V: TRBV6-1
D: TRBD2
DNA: TGTGCCAGCACTCACCTCACGGGAGGGCCTTCCTACGAGCAGTACTTC
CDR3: CASTHLTGGPSYEQYF

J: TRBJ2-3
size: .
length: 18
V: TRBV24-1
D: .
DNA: TGTGCCACCAGTGATTCGATTCTGGCTGGCGGGAGCACAGATACGCAGTATTTT
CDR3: CATSDSILAGGSTDTQYF

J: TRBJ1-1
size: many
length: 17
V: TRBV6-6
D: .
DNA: TGTGCCAGCAGTTACGGTAGGCGGGGTTGGTGGAACACTGAAGCTTTCTTT
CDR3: CASSYGRRGWWNTEAFF

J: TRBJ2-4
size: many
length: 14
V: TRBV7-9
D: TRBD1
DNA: TGTGCCAGCAGCACCGGGACAGGGGAATACATTCAGTACTTC
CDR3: CASSTGTGEYIQYF

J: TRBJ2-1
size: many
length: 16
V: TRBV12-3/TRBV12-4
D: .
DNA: TGTGCCAGCAGTTTAGTTTCGGGAGCTACCTACAATGAGCAGTTCTTC
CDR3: CASSLVSGATYNEQFF

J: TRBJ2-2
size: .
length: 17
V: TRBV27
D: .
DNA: TGTGCCAGCAGTTCCCACCGGACGGTTGCGAACACCGGGGAGCTGTTTTTT
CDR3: CASSSHRTVANTGELFF

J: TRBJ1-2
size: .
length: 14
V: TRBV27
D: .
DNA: TGTGCCAGCAGTTTATCAGGGGGTCCCTATGGCTACACCTTC
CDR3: CASSLSGGPYGYTF